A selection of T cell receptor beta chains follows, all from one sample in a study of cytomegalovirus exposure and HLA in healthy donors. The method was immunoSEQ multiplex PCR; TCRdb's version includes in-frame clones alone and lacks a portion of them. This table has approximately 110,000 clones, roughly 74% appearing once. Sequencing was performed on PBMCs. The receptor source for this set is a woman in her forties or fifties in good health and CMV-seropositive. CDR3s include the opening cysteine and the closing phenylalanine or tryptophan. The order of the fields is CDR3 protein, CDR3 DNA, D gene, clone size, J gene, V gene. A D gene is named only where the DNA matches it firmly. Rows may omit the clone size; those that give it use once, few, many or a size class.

CDR3 protein: CASSWGRGSRTDTQYF
CDR3 DNA: TGTGCCAGCAGCTGGGGGCGGGGGAGCCGCACAGATACGCAGTATTTT
D gene: NA
clone size: NA
J gene: TRBJ2-3
V gene: TRBV7-2

CDR3 protein: CASSPDTGQPYGYTF
CDR3 DNA: TGCGCCAGCAGCCCCGACACGGGACAGCCCTATGGCTACACCTTC
D gene: TRBD1
clone size: NA
J gene: TRBJ1-2
V gene: TRBV4-3

CDR3 protein: CASSAGQSSNQPQHF
CDR3 DNA: TGTGCCAGCAGCGCTGGACAGTCAAGCAATCAGCCCCAGCATTTT
D gene: NA
clone size: NA
J gene: TRBJ1-5
V gene: TRBV9

CDR3 protein: CASSVGLAGGYEQYF
CDR3 DNA: TGTGCCAGCAGCGTAGGACTAGCGGGGGGTTACGAGCAGTACTTC
D gene: TRBD2
clone size: NA
J gene: TRBJ2-7
V gene: TRBV9

CDR3 protein: CASSLDGQGYEKLFF
CDR3 DNA: TGTGCCAGCAGCTTAGATGGACAGGGTTACGAAAAACTGTTTTTT
D gene: TRBD1
clone size: NA
J gene: TRBJ1-4
V gene: TRBV7-9

CDR3 protein: CASSLTGQGWEKLFF
CDR3 DNA: TGTGCCAGCAGCTTGACAGGACAGGGATGGGAAAAACTGTTTTTT
D gene: TRBD1
clone size: once
J gene: TRBJ1-4
V gene: TRBV5-8

CDR3 protein: CASSPNGGAEEKLFF
CDR3 DNA: TGTGCCAGCAGCCCCAATGGGGGCGCAGAGGAAAAACTGTTTTTT
D gene: NA
clone size: NA
J gene: TRBJ1-4
V gene: TRBV2

CDR3 protein: CASSTQRGGSYEQYF
CDR3 DNA: TGTGCCAGCAGTACCCAGCGGGGGGGTTCCTACGAGCAGTACTTC
D gene: TRBD2
clone size: NA
J gene: TRBJ2-7
V gene: TRBV2

CDR3 protein: CAISESPQGSSGYTF
CDR3 DNA: TGTGCCATCAGTGAGTCGCCCCAGGGGAGTAGTGGCTACACCTTC
D gene: NA
clone size: once
J gene: TRBJ1-2
V gene: TRBV10-3

CDR3 protein: CAIRSTGDSYNEQFF
CDR3 DNA: TGTGCCATCAGATCAACAGGGGATTCCTACAATGAGCAGTTCTTC
D gene: TRBD1
clone size: NA
J gene: TRBJ2-1
V gene: TRBV10-3

CDR3 protein: CASSLNGLETQYF
CDR3 DNA: TGTGCCAGCTCACTAAACGGGTTGGAGACCCAGTACTTC
D gene: NA
clone size: NA
J gene: TRBJ2-5
V gene: TRBV18

CDR3 protein: CASSEQGTTNEKLFF
CDR3 DNA: TGTGCCAGCAGCGAGCAGGGAACAACTAATGAAAAACTGTTTTTT
D gene: NA
clone size: NA
J gene: TRBJ1-4
V gene: TRBV7-9

CDR3 protein: CASTAWALQETQYF
CDR3 DNA: TGTGCCAGCACCGCTTGGGCCCTCCAAGAGACCCAGTACTTC
D gene: NA
clone size: NA
J gene: TRBJ2-5
V gene: TRBV11-2

CDR3 protein: CASSFTFRNEQFF
CDR3 DNA: TGTGCCAGCAGTTTCACTTTCCGTAATGAGCAGTTCTTC
D gene: NA
clone size: few
J gene: TRBJ2-1
V gene: TRBV27

CDR3 protein: CASLNRNTEAFF
CDR3 DNA: TGTGCCAGCCTTAATAGGAACACTGAAGCTTTCTTT
D gene: NA
clone size: once
J gene: TRBJ1-1
V gene: TRBV6-1

CDR3 protein: CAGSLVAGGGTEAFF
CDR3 DNA: TGTGCCGGCAGCTTAGTTGCGGGGGGAGGGACTGAAGCTTTCTTT
D gene: NA
clone size: NA
J gene: TRBJ1-1
V gene: TRBV7-6

CDR3 protein: CATAEGRDTQYF
CDR3 DNA: TGCGCCACCGCAGAGGGCAGGGATACGCAGTATTTT
D gene: NA
clone size: NA
J gene: TRBJ2-3
V gene: TRBV10-1

CDR3 protein: CASSSTTGGSYGYTF
CDR3 DNA: TGTGCCAGCAGCTCTACGACAGGGGGCAGCTATGGCTACACCTTC
D gene: TRBD1
clone size: NA
J gene: TRBJ1-2
V gene: TRBV7-9

CDR3 protein: CASSGAGAYNEQFF
CDR3 DNA: TGTGCCAGCAGCGGTGCGGGGGCTTACAATGAGCAGTTCTTC
D gene: NA
clone size: NA
J gene: TRBJ2-1
V gene: TRBV9

CDR3 protein: CAISESRLASYEQYF
CDR3 DNA: TGTGCCATCAGTGAGTCTCGGTTAGCCTCCTACGAGCAGTACTTC
D gene: NA
clone size: few
J gene: TRBJ2-7
V gene: TRBV10-3

CDR3 protein: CASSGGTSGGAGVVTQYF
CDR3 DNA: TGTGCCAGCAGCGGAGGGACTAGCGGGGGGGCGGGAGTGGTGACCCAGTACTTC
D gene: TRBD2
clone size: NA
J gene: TRBJ2-5
V gene: TRBV9

CDR3 protein: CASSLRPSYRYVAYNEQFF
CDR3 DNA: TGTGCCAGCAGCTTACGGCCCTCCTACAGGTACGTCGCCTACAATGAGCAGTTCTTC
D gene: NA
clone size: NA
J gene: TRBJ2-1
V gene: TRBV5-6

CDR3 protein: CASTRGVLETQYF
CDR3 DNA: TGTGCCAGCACCCGGGGTGTACTCGAGACCCAGTACTTC
D gene: NA
clone size: once
J gene: TRBJ2-5
V gene: TRBV2

CDR3 protein: CASSFGPLLNF
CDR3 DNA: TGTGCCAGCAGCTTCGGTCCTCTGTTGAATTTT
D gene: NA
clone size: NA
J gene: TRBJ2-3
V gene: TRBV7-9

CDR3 protein: CASSPIDGYTF
CDR3 DNA: TGTGCCAGCTCCCCGATAGATGGCTACACCTTC
D gene: NA
clone size: NA
J gene: TRBJ1-2
V gene: TRBV6-5

CDR3 protein: CASRFTGTDYGYTF
CDR3 DNA: TGTGCCAGCAGATTTACGGGGACAGATTATGGCTACACCTTC
D gene: TRBD1
clone size: NA
J gene: TRBJ1-2
V gene: TRBV27

CDR3 protein: CATSRGIGVNNSPLHF
CDR3 DNA: TGTGCCACCAGCAGAGGAATCGGGGTGAATAATTCACCCCTCCACTTT
D gene: NA
clone size: NA
J gene: TRBJ1-6
V gene: TRBV15

CDR3 protein: CASSLRDRGTDTQYF
CDR3 DNA: TGTGCCAGCAGTTTACGGGACAGGGGAACAGATACGCAGTATTTT
D gene: TRBD1
clone size: NA
J gene: TRBJ2-3
V gene: TRBV27

CDR3 protein: CASSAQAGVKNIQYF
CDR3 DNA: TGTGCCAGCAGCGCCCAAGCGGGGGTAAAAAACATTCAGTACTTC
D gene: TRBD2
clone size: NA
J gene: TRBJ2-4
V gene: TRBV9

CDR3 protein: CASSLTGMSGNTIYF
CDR3 DNA: TGTGCCAGCAGCTTAACAGGGATGTCTGGAAACACCATATATTTT
D gene: NA
clone size: NA
J gene: TRBJ1-3
V gene: TRBV11-2

CDR3 protein: CASIGVRTNSPLHF
CDR3 DNA: TGCGCCAGCATAGGGGTGAGGACTAATTCACCCCTCCACTTT
D gene: NA
clone size: NA
J gene: TRBJ1-6
V gene: TRBV10-1

CDR3 protein: CARSPGRRRKAADTQYF
CDR3 DNA: TGTGCCAGAAGCCCCGGCCGGAGGCGTAAAGCGGCAGATACGCAGTATTTT
D gene: NA
clone size: NA
J gene: TRBJ2-3
V gene: TRBV7-5

CDR3 protein: CASSPPGQGALRDFF
CDR3 DNA: TGTGCCAGCAGTCCACCGGGACAGGGGGCCCTTCGGGACTTTTTT
D gene: TRBD1
clone size: NA
J gene: TRBJ1-4
V gene: TRBV28

CDR3 protein: CASSQQGAWQPQHF
CDR3 DNA: TGTGCCAGCAGTCAGCAGGGGGCCTGGCAGCCCCAGCATTTT
D gene: TRBD1
clone size: few
J gene: TRBJ1-5
V gene: TRBV28

CDR3 protein: CAINTGTNEQYF
CDR3 DNA: TGTGCCATTAACACAGGAACTAACGAGCAGTACTTC
D gene: NA
clone size: NA
J gene: TRBJ2-7
V gene: TRBV28

CDR3 protein: CASSLRDRGTYEQYF
CDR3 DNA: TGTGCCAGCAGCTTAAGGGACAGGGGCACCTACGAGCAGTACTTC
D gene: TRBD1
clone size: NA
J gene: TRBJ2-7
V gene: TRBV7-8

CDR3 protein: CASRGTSSETQYF
CDR3 DNA: TGTGCCAGCAGAGGGACTAGTTCAGAGACCCAGTACTTC
D gene: TRBD2
clone size: NA
J gene: TRBJ2-5
V gene: TRBV6-5

CDR3 protein: CASSPWTGENSPLHF
CDR3 DNA: TGTGCCAGCAGTCCTTGGACAGGGGAGAATTCACCCCTCCACTTT
D gene: TRBD1
clone size: NA
J gene: TRBJ1-6
V gene: TRBV6-5

CDR3 protein: CASSRGGNQPQHF
CDR3 DNA: TGTGCCAGCTCCAGGGGTGGCAATCAGCCCCAGCATTTT
D gene: NA
clone size: NA
J gene: TRBJ1-5
V gene: TRBV27

CDR3 protein: CASSWDTSNSPLHF
CDR3 DNA: TGCGCCAGCAGCTGGGACACTTCTAATTCACCCCTCCACTTT
D gene: NA
clone size: NA
J gene: TRBJ1-6
V gene: TRBV5-1

CDR3 protein: CASASYRGGQPQHF
CDR3 DNA: TGTGCCTCGGCATCCTACAGGGGCGGTCAGCCCCAGCATTTT
D gene: TRBD1
clone size: NA
J gene: TRBJ1-5
V gene: TRBV6-5

CDR3 protein: CASSEPGGSAFF
CDR3 DNA: TGCGCCAGCAGTGAGCCCGGGGGATCGGCTTTCTTT
D gene: NA
clone size: many
J gene: TRBJ1-1
V gene: TRBV10-1

CDR3 protein: CASSLTGNGNYEQYF
CDR3 DNA: TGTGCCAGCAGTTTGACAGGGAATGGGAACTACGAGCAGTACTTC
D gene: TRBD1
clone size: NA
J gene: TRBJ2-7
V gene: TRBV28

CDR3 protein: CASSLAGVGEKLFF
CDR3 DNA: TGTGCCAGCAGCTTAGCGGGGGTTGGAGAAAAACTGTTTTTT
D gene: NA
clone size: NA
J gene: TRBJ1-4
V gene: TRBV11-2

CDR3 protein: CASSLNSRNTEAFF
CDR3 DNA: TGTGCCAGCAGTTTAAATTCCAGGAACACTGAAGCTTTCTTT
D gene: NA
clone size: NA
J gene: TRBJ1-1
V gene: TRBV27

CDR3 protein: CASSLKRLAGNQYF
CDR3 DNA: TGTGCCAGCAGTTTAAAGAGACTAGCGGGAAACCAGTATTTT
D gene: TRBD2
clone size: NA
J gene: TRBJ2-3
V gene: TRBV28

CDR3 protein: CASSVRDPLAGDQSSYNEQFF
CDR3 DNA: TGTGCCAGCAGCGTAAGAGACCCACTAGCGGGGGACCAGAGCTCCTACAATGAGCAGTTCTTC
D gene: TRBD2
clone size: few
J gene: TRBJ2-1
V gene: TRBV9

CDR3 protein: CASSLGTGGAGELFF
CDR3 DNA: TGTGCCAGCAGCCTTGGGACAGGGGGCGCCGGGGAGCTGTTTTTT
D gene: TRBD1
clone size: NA
J gene: TRBJ2-2
V gene: TRBV28

CDR3 protein: CASLRLAGVNEQYF
CDR3 DNA: TGTGCCAGCCTCCGGTTGGCGGGGGTCAACGAGCAGTACTTC
D gene: TRBD2
clone size: NA
J gene: TRBJ2-7
V gene: TRBV28

CDR3 protein: CASSLNFRGKDEQYF
CDR3 DNA: TGTGCCAGCAGCTTAAATTTTAGGGGGAAGGACGAGCAGTACTTC
D gene: NA
clone size: NA
J gene: TRBJ2-7
V gene: TRBV7-9

CDR3 protein: CASSLGGGTVGDTQYF
CDR3 DNA: TGTGCCAGCAGCTTGGGCGGGGGGACAGTTGGAGATACGCAGTATTTT
D gene: NA
clone size: NA
J gene: TRBJ2-3
V gene: TRBV5-5

CDR3 protein: CASSFTSQGNTEAFF
CDR3 DNA: TGTGCCAGCAGCTTTACTTCACAGGGGAACACTGAAGCTTTCTTT
D gene: NA
clone size: few
J gene: TRBJ1-1
V gene: TRBV5-5

CDR3 protein: CASSLPGFNSPLHF
CDR3 DNA: TGTGCCAGCAGTTTACCAGGGTTTAATTCACCCCTCCACTTT
D gene: NA
clone size: NA
J gene: TRBJ1-6
V gene: TRBV27

CDR3 protein: CASRDRGGNQPQHF
CDR3 DNA: TGTGCCAGCAGGGACAGGGGTGGCAATCAGCCCCAGCATTTT
D gene: TRBD1
clone size: few
J gene: TRBJ1-5
V gene: TRBV2

CDR3 protein: CSSSPGSGQLFYGYTF
CDR3 DNA: TGTTCCAGCAGTCCCGGATCGGGACAGCTTTTCTATGGCTACACCTTC
D gene: TRBD1
clone size: NA
J gene: TRBJ1-2
V gene: TRBV7-9